This is a list of T cell receptor beta chains from one sample in a study of blood T cell repertoires in COVID-19. TCRdb's table, derived via immunoSEQ multiplex PCR, lists solely in-frame clones and lacks some. The sample holds about 47,000 clones, roughly four fifths seen once. Sequenced input: peripheral blood. The origin of the receptors is a man aged 60 to 69 with active COVID-19. The CDR3 runs from the conserved cysteine through the conserved F or W. The D gene is left open where the match is weak.

length | J | D | V | CDR3
13 | TRBJ1-2 | TRBD1 | TRBV19 | CASNPGTDYGYTF
15 | TRBJ2-4 | TRBD1 | TRBV28 | CASSSYTGTVNIQYF
15 | TRBJ1-5 | TRBD1 | TRBV19 | CASSFGTGGTQPQHF
11 | TRBJ1-5 | TRBD1 | TRBV6-9 | CASSTDRRGNF
12 | TRBJ2-7 | . | TRBV5-6 | CASSKINYEQYF
15 | TRBJ1-4 | TRBD1 | TRBV3-1/TRBV3-2 | CASSQGQGLGEKLFF
12 | TRBJ1-1 | . | TRBV7-9 | CASIGGYTEAFF
15 | TRBJ1-5 | . | TRBV4-2 | CASSQDLRGNQPQHF
14 | TRBJ2-5 | . | TRBV4-2 | CASSQDRFETTQYF
13 | TRBJ1-1 | . | TRBV29-1 | CSVEGGGRTEAFF
12 | TRBJ1-2 | TRBD1 | TRBV19 | CASSPTGGGYTF
13 | TRBJ1-2 | TRBD1 | TRBV27 | CASSYGTGHGYTF
15 | TRBJ1-4 | . | TRBV4-1 | CASSKGEGLSEKLFF
15 | TRBJ2-5 | . | TRBV4-1 | CASSQGERGWETQYF
15 | TRBJ2-2 | . | TRBV7-2 | CASRSGHQNTGELFF
18 | TRBJ2-3 | . | TRBV28 | CASTLGGGPWDGTDTQYF
14 | TRBJ2-1 | TRBD2 | TRBV7-2 | CASSLAGGPQEQFF
15 | TRBJ2-1 | . | TRBV4-3 | CASSQGVSSYNEQFF
16 | TRBJ1-6 | . | TRBV9 | CASSGSRDMRASPLHF
12 | TRBJ2-7 | . | TRBV11-3 | CASSPTGGEQYF
12 | TRBJ2-7 | . | TRBV29-1 | CSARRGGNEQYF
13 | TRBJ2-2 | . | TRBV6-5 | CATRRGITGELFF
13 | TRBJ2-3 | . | TRBV7-8 | CASSLQGTDTQYF
16 | TRBJ1-2 | . | TRBV7-8 | CASSEGGGLANYGYTF
15 | TRBJ2-1 | TRBD1 | TRBV19 | CASARDRAGYNEQFF
16 | TRBJ2-2 | TRBD1 | TRBV14 | CASSQVRTGLSGELFF
13 | TRBJ2-5 | . | TRBV11-2 | CASRGADQETQYF
15 | TRBJ2-4 | TRBD1 | TRBV5-4 | CASSLQGIAKNIQYF
15 | TRBJ1-4 | TRBD1 | TRBV28 | CASSRNRGLEEKLFF
16 | TRBJ2-1 | TRBD1 | TRBV5-4 | CASTKGPGQVYNEQFF
14 | TRBJ1-2 | . | TRBV6-5 | CASSYSPGNYGYTF
15 | TRBJ2-1 | . | TRBV4-2 | CASSQDRGSYNEQFF
17 | TRBJ1-1 | . | TRBV4-3 | CASSQLAAPVIRTEAFF
16 | TRBJ2-3 | . | TRBV7-9 | CASSLSGIKSGDTQYF
14 | TRBJ2-5 | . | TRBV5-4 | CASRPFDRWGTQYF
15 | TRBJ2-3 | TRBD2 | TRBV9 | CASSVGAGATDTQYF
16 | TRBJ1-1 | . | TRBV11-3 | CASSAGRGKSVTEAFF
16 | TRBJ1-3 | TRBD1 | TRBV5-1 | CASSSWGQLSGNTIYF
16 | TRBJ1-6 | . | TRBV6-1 | CASSEAGGAPSSPLHF
19 | TRBJ2-1 | TRBD2 | TRBV29-1 | CSVEDFEGGSGLVVEEQFF
13 | TRBJ2-1 | . | TRBV5-1 | CASSAQGWDEQFF
15 | TRBJ2-2 | TRBD2 | TRBV6-2/TRBV6-3 | CASSQTSAVTGELFF
16 | TRBJ2-2 | TRBD1 | TRBV7-2 | CASSQQGEAVTGELFF
17 | TRBJ2-1 | TRBD2 | TRBV4-3 | CASSQDVRGGSYNEQFF
17 | TRBJ2-1 | TRBD2 | TRBV5-1 | CASSGRVTSGKGNEQFF
15 | TRBJ1-2 | . | TRBV5-1 | CASSSRQALNYGYTF
15 | TRBJ2-7 | . | TRBV5-5 | CASSFSVAGDYEQYF
14 | TRBJ1-4 | . | TRBV19 | CASKRGTLDEKLFF